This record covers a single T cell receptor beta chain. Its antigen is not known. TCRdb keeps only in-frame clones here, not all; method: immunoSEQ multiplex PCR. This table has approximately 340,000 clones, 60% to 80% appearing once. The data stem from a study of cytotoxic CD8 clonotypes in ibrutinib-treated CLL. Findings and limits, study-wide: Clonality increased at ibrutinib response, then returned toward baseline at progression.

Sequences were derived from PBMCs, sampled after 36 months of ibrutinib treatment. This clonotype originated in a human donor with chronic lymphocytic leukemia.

The chain's CDR3 is CASSPIRMGGELFF. The CDR3 DNA reads TGCGCCAGCAGTCCCATCAGGATGGGCGGGGAGCTGTTTTTT. This chain links TRBV10-1 with TRBJ2-2; D remains ambiguous. Germline V gives CDR1 WNHNN, CDR2 SYGVQD (reference sequence). This CDR3 has 14 residues. Trimming removed 5 bases from V and 7 bases from J, with 14 bases in between.